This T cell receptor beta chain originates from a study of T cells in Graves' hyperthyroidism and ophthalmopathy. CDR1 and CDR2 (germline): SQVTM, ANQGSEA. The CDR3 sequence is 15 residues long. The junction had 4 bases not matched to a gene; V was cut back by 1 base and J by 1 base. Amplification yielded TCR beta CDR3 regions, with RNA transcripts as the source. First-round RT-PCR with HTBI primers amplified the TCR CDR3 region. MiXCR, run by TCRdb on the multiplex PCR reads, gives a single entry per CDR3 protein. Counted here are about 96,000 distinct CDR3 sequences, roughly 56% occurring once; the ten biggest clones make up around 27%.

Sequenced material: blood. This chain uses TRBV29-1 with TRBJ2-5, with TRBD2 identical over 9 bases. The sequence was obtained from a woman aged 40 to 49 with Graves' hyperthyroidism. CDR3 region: CSVEGLAVGQETQYF. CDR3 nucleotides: TGCAGCGTTGAAGGACTAGCGGTGGGCCAAGAGACCCAGTACTTC.